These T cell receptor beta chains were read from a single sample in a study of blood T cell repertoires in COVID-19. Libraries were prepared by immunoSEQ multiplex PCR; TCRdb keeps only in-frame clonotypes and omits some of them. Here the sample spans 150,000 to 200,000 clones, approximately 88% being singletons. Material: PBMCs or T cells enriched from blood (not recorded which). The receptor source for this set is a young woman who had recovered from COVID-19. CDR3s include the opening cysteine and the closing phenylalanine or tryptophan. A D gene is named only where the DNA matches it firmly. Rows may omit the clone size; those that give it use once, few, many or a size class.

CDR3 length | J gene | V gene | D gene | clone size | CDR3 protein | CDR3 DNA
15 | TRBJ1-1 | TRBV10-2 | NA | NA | CASSDRDKSSTEAFF | TGCGCCAGCAGTGACAGGGATAAGAGTAGCACTGAAGCTTTCTTT
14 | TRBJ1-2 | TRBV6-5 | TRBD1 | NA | CASRGDSDYYGYTF | TGTGCCAGCAGGGGGGACAGCGATTACTATGGCTACACCTTC
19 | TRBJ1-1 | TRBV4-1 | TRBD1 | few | CASSHSGQGARRMSSEAFF | TGCGCCAGCAGCCACTCGGGACAGGGGGCGCGGCGAATGAGCTCTGAAGCTTTCTTT
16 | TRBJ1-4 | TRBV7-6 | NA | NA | CASTHISERGFEKLFF | TGTGCCAGCACCCACATCTCGGAGAGGGGGTTTGAAAAACTGTTTTTT
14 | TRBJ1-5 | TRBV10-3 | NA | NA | CAISESRGDQPQHF | TGTGCCATCAGTGAGTCCAGGGGAGATCAGCCCCAGCATTTT
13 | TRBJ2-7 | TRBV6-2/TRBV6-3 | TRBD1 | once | CASSFRQGYEQYF | TGTGCCAGCAGTTTCAGACAGGGGTACGAGCAGTACTTC
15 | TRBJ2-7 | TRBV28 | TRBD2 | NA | CASRVPGLVSYEQYF | TGTGCCAGCAGAGTACCGGGACTAGTTTCATACGAGCAGTACTTC
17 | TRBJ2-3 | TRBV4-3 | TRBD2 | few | CASSQELAGGPADTQYF | TGCGCCAGCAGCCAAGAATTAGCGGGGGGGCCGGCAGATACGCAGTATTTT
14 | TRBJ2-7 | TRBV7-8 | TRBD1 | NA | CASRENRGPPQQYF | TGTGCCAGCAGAGAAAACAGGGGACCCCCACAGCAGTACTTC
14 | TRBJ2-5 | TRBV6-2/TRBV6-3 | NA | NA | CASSVLPLQETQYF | TGTGCCAGCAGCGTACTCCCGCTCCAAGAGACCCAGTACTTC
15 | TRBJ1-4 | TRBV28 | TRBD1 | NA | CASSLGTGAISPLFF | TGTGCCAGCAGTTTGGGGACAGGGGCTATATCCCCCCTCTTTTTT
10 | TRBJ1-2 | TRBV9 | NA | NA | CASSSTTETF | TGTGCCAGCAGCTCCACCACAGAGACCTTC
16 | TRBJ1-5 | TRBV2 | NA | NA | CASSETRRTSNQPQHF | TGTGCCAGCAGTGAAACAAGACGGACAAGCAATCAGCCCCAGCATTTT
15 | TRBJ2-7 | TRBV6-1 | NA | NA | CASSEPDTNSYEQYF | TGTGCCAGCAGTGAACCTGACACGAACTCCTACGAGCAGTACTTC
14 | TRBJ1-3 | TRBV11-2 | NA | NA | CASSPGSTGNTIYF | TGTGCCAGCAGCCCAGGATCTACTGGAAACACCATATATTTT
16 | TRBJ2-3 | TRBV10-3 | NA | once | CAIKERARGNSGTQYF | TGTGCCATCAAGGAGCGGGCTAGGGGTAATAGCGGTACGCAGTATTTT
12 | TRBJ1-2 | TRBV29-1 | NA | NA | CSVERGGYGYTF | TGCAGCGTTGAAAGAGGCGGGTATGGCTACACCTTC
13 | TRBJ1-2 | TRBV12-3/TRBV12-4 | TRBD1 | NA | CASSPTGNYGYTF | TGTGCCAGCAGCCCGACAGGGAACTATGGCTACACCTTC
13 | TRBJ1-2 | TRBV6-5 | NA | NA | CASSRTDNYGYTF | TGTGCCAGCAGTCGGACTGATAACTATGGCTACACCTTC
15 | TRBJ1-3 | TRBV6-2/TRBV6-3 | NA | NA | CASSSRAYSGNTIYF | TGTGCCAGCAGTTCGAGAGCGTACTCTGGAAACACCATATATTTT
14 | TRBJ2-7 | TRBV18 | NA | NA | CASSPGSSSYEQYF | TGTGCCAGCTCACCGGGCAGCAGCTCCTACGAGCAGTACTTC
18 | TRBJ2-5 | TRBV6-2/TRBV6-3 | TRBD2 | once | CASSYPGLAQMYQETQYF | TGTGCCAGCAGTTACCCCGGACTAGCGCAGATGTACCAAGAGACCCAGTACTTC
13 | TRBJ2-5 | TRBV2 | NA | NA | CASSEMAEETQYF | TGTGCCAGCAGTGAAATGGCGGAAGAGACCCAGTACTTC
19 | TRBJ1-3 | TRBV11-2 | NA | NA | CASSRIGFGGRFSGNTIYF | TGTGCCAGCAGCCGCATTGGGTTTGGCGGTCGTTTCTCTGGAAACACCATATATTTT
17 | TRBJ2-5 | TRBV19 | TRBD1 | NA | CASSIPEDRGFQETQYF | TGTGCCAGTAGTATACCCGAGGACAGGGGCTTCCAAGAGACCCAGTACTTC
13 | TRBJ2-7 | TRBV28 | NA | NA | CASSKRGSYEQYF | TGTGCCAGCAGTAAAAGGGGGTCATACGAGCAGTACTTC
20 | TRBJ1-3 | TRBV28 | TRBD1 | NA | CASSLSFTPDRVRSGNTIYF | TGTGCCAGCAGTTTAAGTTTTACACCCGACAGGGTACGCTCTGGAAACACCATATATTTT
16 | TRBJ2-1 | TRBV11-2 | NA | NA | CASSLITENLRNEQFF | TGTGCCAGCAGCTTAATCACGGAGAACCTGAGGAATGAGCAGTTCTTC
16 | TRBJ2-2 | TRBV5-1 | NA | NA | CASSFDRTGNTGELFF | TGCGCCAGCAGCTTTGATCGCACAGGGAACACCGGGGAGCTGTTTTTT
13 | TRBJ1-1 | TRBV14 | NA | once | CASSQGTATEAFF | TGTGCCAGCAGCCAAGGGACAGCCACTGAAGCTTTCTTT
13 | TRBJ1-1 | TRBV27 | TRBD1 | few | CASSLGQGAEAFF | TGTGCCAGCAGTTTAGGACAGGGCGCTGAAGCTTTCTTT
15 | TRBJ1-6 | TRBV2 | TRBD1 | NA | CASRRDSSYNSPLHF | TGTGCCAGCAGACGGGACAGCTCCTATAATTCACCCCTCCACTTT
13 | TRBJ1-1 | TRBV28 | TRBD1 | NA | CASSPPGQGEAFF | TGTGCCAGCAGTCCTCCGGGACAGGGGGAAGCTTTCTTT
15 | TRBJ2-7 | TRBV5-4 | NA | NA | CASSFRDIPPYEQYF | TGTGCCAGCAGCTTCCGGGACATACCACCCTACGAGCAGTACTTC
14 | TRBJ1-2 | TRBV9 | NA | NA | CASSPTQGNYGYTF | TGTGCCAGCAGCCCCACCCAGGGAAACTATGGCTACACCTTC
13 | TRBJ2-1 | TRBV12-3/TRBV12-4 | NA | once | CASSSPARGEQFF | TGTGCCAGCAGTTCCCCGGCAAGGGGTGAGCAGTTCTTC
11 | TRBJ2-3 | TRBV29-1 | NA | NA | CSARFRDTQYF | TGCAGCGCCCGTTTTCGGGATACGCAGTATTTT
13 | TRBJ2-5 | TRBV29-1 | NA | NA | CSVDRGYQETQYF | TGCAGCGTCGATAGGGGCTACCAAGAGACCCAGTACTTC
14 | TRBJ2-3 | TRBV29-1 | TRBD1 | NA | CSVEGQGDTDTQYF | TGCAGCGTTGAGGGACAGGGCGACACAGATACGCAGTATTTT
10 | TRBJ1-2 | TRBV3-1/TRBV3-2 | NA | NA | CASKGDGYTF | TGTGCCAGCAAGGGGGATGGCTACACCTTC
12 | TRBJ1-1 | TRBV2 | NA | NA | CASSPGRTEAFF | TGTGCCAGCAGCCCTGGTCGGACTGAAGCTTTCTTT
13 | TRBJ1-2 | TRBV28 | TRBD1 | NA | CASITGGNYGYTF | TGTGCCAGCATCACAGGGGGCAACTATGGCTACACCTTC
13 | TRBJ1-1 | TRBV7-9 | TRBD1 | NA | CASSLGQGGEAFF | TGTGCCAGCAGCTTAGGACAGGGGGGTGAAGCTTTCTTT
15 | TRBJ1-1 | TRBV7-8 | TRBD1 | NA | CASSQGQGGFPEAFF | TGTGCCAGCAGCCAAGGACAGGGAGGGTTTCCTGAAGCTTTCTTT
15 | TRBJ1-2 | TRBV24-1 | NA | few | CATSDYDSFNYGYTF | TGTGCCACCAGTGATTACGACAGCTTCAACTATGGCTACACCTTC
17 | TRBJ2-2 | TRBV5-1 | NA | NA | CASSLNRRHPNTGELFF | TGCGCCAGCAGCTTGAATCGGCGGCATCCGAACACCGGGGAGCTGTTTTTT
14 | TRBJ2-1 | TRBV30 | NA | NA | CALSTGLGGNEQFF | TGTGCCCTTTCGACAGGGCTCGGGGGTAATGAGCAGTTCTTC
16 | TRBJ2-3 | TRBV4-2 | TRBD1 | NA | CASSQELTGVTDTQYF | TGTGCCAGCAGCCAAGAATTGACAGGGGTGACAGATACGCAGTATTTT
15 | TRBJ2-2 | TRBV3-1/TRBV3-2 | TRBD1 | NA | CASSQEGTGWRELFF | TGTGCCAGCAGCCAAGAGGGGACAGGGTGGCGGGAGCTGTTTTTT
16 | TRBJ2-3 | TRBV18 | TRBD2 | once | CASSLTSGRSTDTQYF | TGTGCCAGCTCACTGACTAGCGGGAGAAGCACAGATACGCAGTATTTT
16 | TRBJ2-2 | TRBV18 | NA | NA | CASSLDSRTNTGELFF | TGTGCCAGCTCACTCGACAGCCGAACGAACACCGGGGAGCTGTTTTTT
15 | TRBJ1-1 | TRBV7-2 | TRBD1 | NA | CASSPGYIGGPEAFF | TGTGCCAGCAGCCCAGGCTACATAGGGGGCCCTGAAGCTTTCTTT
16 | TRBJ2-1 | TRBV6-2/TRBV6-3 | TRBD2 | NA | CASSAVLAGKAREQFF | TGTGCCAGCAGTGCCGTTCTAGCGGGCAAGGCTCGGGAGCAGTTCTTC
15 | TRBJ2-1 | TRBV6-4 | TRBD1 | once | CASSDDRGWAHEQFF | TGTGCCAGCAGTGATGACAGGGGGTGGGCACATGAGCAGTTCTTC
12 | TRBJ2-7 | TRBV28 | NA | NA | CASMSGPYEQYF | TGTGCCAGCATGAGTGGGCCCTACGAGCAGTACTTC
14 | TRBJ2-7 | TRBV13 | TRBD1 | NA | CASSGQGGRMEQYF | TGTGCCAGCTCCGGACAGGGAGGACGTATGGAGCAGTACTTC
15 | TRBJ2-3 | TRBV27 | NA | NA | CASSLERAGADTQYF | TGTGCCAGCAGTTTAGAGAGGGCCGGGGCAGATACGCAGTATTTT
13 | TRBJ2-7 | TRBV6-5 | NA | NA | CASKSPGSYEQYF | TGTGCCAGCAAGTCGCCGGGGAGCTACGAGCAGTACTTC
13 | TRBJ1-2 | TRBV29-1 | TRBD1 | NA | CSVWDSFNYGYTF | TGCAGCGTCTGGGACAGCTTTAACTATGGCTACACCTTC
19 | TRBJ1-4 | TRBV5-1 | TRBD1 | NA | CASSTVPGQEISTNEKLFF | TGCGCCAGCAGCACCGTCCCGGGACAGGAGATCTCAACTAATGAAAAACTGTTTTTT